The 3 T cell receptor beta chains below were found in one sample sequenced in a study of chemoradiotherapy in HPV16-positive cancers. Sequencing was performed with immunoSEQ multiplex PCR; in TCRdb, only in-frame clones are kept and a portion is missing. The sample contains 8,600 or so clones, approximately 81% of which appear only once. The sequencing used tumor tissue, collected from a patient who underwent chemoradiotherapy. These receptors all stem from a human donor with HPV-associated anogenital cancer.

The chain recombines TRBV11-3 with TRBJ2-3; 9 bases map to TRBD2. This CDR3 is built from 16 residues. J gave up 1 base and V 1 base, and 3 bases lay outside the gene matches. Germline CDR1 and CDR2: SGHNT and YENEEA. CDR3: CASSLAGGGGTDTQYF. The CDR3 DNA reads as TGTGCCAGCAGCTTAGCGGGCGGGGGGGGCACAGATACGCAGTATTTT.

The chain is built from TRBV5-6 and TRBJ2-5; D ambiguous. This CDR3 is built from 12 residues. Germline V gives CDR1 SGHDT, CDR2 YYEEEE. V lost 1 base to trimming and J lost 5 bases, with 6 bases between them. CDR3 nucleotide sequence: TGTGCCAGCAGCTTGTACGGGGAGACCCAGTACTTC. This translates into CASSLYGETQYF.

The chain has TRBV6-6 and TRBJ1-5, with 8 bases identical to TRBD1. The CDR3 is 15 residues long. With 6 bases clipped from V and 6 bases from J, the junction kept 10 bases outside the gene matches. The germline CDR1 and CDR2 sequences are MNHNY and SVGAGI (reference sequence). The CDR3 sequence: CASRPQGARGQPQHF. The CDR3 nucleotides are TGTGCCAGCAGACCTCAGGGGGCGAGGGGTCAGCCCCAGCATTTT.